The rows below give T cell receptor beta chains drawn from one sample of a study of T cell responses to AZD1222 COVID-19 vaccine. Using immunoSEQ multiplex PCR, the repertoire was profiled, and TCRdb retains in-frame clones only, with some absent. This table holds roughly 130,000 clones, 70% to 90% found once. Sequencing used peripheral blood, obtained on day 0 of AZD1222 vaccination. The receptors shown here come from an adult in good health. Both conserved end residues are part of each CDR3. Each record gives: CDR3 protein, CDR3 DNA, clone size, V gene, J gene, D gene. D genes are given only for firm matches. Clone size is given for some rows only: seen once, a few or many times, or a class if the clone is expanded.

cdr3_aa: CASSPRRQAGETQYF
cdr3_nt: TGTGCCAGCAGCCCCCGTCGACAGGCAGGGGAGACCCAGTACTTC
clone_size: -
v_call: TRBV28
j_call: TRBJ2-5
d_call: -

cdr3_aa: CASSPPASGAGTGNTIYF
cdr3_nt: TGTGCCAGCTCACCACCGGCGTCAGGGGCAGGGACTGGAAACACCATATATTTT
clone_size: -
v_call: TRBV18
j_call: TRBJ1-3
d_call: -

cdr3_aa: CASSQLGAQETQYF
cdr3_nt: TGCGCCAGCAGCCAGTTGGGAGCCCAAGAGACCCAGTACTTC
clone_size: -
v_call: TRBV4-3
j_call: TRBJ2-5
d_call: -

cdr3_aa: CASSPGRAMNTEAFF
cdr3_nt: TGCGCCAGCAGCCCGGGCCGGGCGATGAACACTGAAGCTTTCTTT
clone_size: -
v_call: TRBV5-1
j_call: TRBJ1-1
d_call: -

cdr3_aa: CASSRGGYQPQHF
cdr3_nt: TGTGCCAGCAGTCGAGGGGGCTATCAGCCCCAGCATTTT
clone_size: -
v_call: TRBV12-3/TRBV12-4
j_call: TRBJ1-5
d_call: TRBD1

cdr3_aa: CASSLRGDGQGLYGYTF
cdr3_nt: TGTGCCAGCAGCTTAAGGGGTGACGGACAGGGACTCTATGGCTACACCTTC
clone_size: -
v_call: TRBV11-3
j_call: TRBJ1-2
d_call: TRBD1

cdr3_aa: CASSQGTRDEKLFF
cdr3_nt: TGTGCCAGCTCACAGGGGACAAGGGATGAAAAACTGTTTTTT
clone_size: -
v_call: TRBV18
j_call: TRBJ1-4
d_call: -

cdr3_aa: CASSQDLVHSGNTIYF
cdr3_nt: TGTGCCAGCAGCCAAGACTTGGTCCACTCCGGAAACACCATATATTTT
clone_size: -
v_call: TRBV3-1/TRBV3-2
j_call: TRBJ1-3
d_call: -

cdr3_aa: CASASWATGELFF
cdr3_nt: TGTGCCAGTGCTTCTTGGGCCACCGGGGAGCTGTTTTTT
clone_size: -
v_call: TRBV19
j_call: TRBJ2-2
d_call: -

cdr3_aa: CAITGVEQYF
cdr3_nt: TGTGCCATCACAGGGGTCGAGCAGTACTTC
clone_size: -
v_call: TRBV24-1
j_call: TRBJ2-7
d_call: TRBD1

cdr3_aa: CASSFDRVSTEAFF
cdr3_nt: TGTGCCAGCAGCTTCGACAGGGTTTCAACTGAAGCTTTCTTT
clone_size: -
v_call: TRBV7-2
j_call: TRBJ1-1
d_call: TRBD1

cdr3_aa: CASSLGAGLAGGEQYF
cdr3_nt: TGTGCCAGCAGCTTAGGGGCCGGACTAGCGGGAGGCGAGCAGTACTTC
clone_size: -
v_call: TRBV7-6
j_call: TRBJ2-7
d_call: TRBD2

cdr3_aa: CASSVTVSYEQYF
cdr3_nt: TGTGCCAGTAGTGTGACAGTCTCCTACGAGCAGTACTTC
clone_size: -
v_call: TRBV19
j_call: TRBJ2-7
d_call: -

cdr3_aa: CASEGTQRGGARNEQFF
cdr3_nt: TGTGCCAGTGAGGGCACACAAAGAGGGGGGGCTCGCAATGAGCAGTTCTTC
clone_size: -
v_call: TRBV2
j_call: TRBJ2-1
d_call: -

cdr3_aa: CASSPGLAAAYEQYF
cdr3_nt: TGTGCCAGCAGCCCGGGACTAGCGGCAGCCTACGAGCAGTACTTC
clone_size: -
v_call: TRBV7-9
j_call: TRBJ2-7
d_call: TRBD2

cdr3_aa: CASTLASGISGANVLTF
cdr3_nt: TGTGCCAGTACTTTGGCATCGGGCATTTCTGGGGCCAACGTCCTGACTTTC
clone_size: few
v_call: TRBV19
j_call: TRBJ2-6
d_call: -

cdr3_aa: CASSLRGINEKLFF
cdr3_nt: TGTGCCAGCAGTTTACGTGGAATTAATGAAAAACTGTTTTTT
clone_size: -
v_call: TRBV28
j_call: TRBJ1-4
d_call: -

cdr3_aa: CASGGGSTDTQYF
cdr3_nt: TGTGCCAGCGGCGGGGGGAGCACAGATACGCAGTATTTT
clone_size: -
v_call: TRBV7-2
j_call: TRBJ2-3
d_call: TRBD2

cdr3_aa: CATAVLTTPNIQYF
cdr3_nt: TGTGCCACCGCGGTGTTGACCACACCAAACATTCAGTACTTC
clone_size: once
v_call: TRBV5-5
j_call: TRBJ2-4
d_call: -

cdr3_aa: CASSPGQGGNEKLFF
cdr3_nt: TGTGCCAGTAGTCCGGGACAGGGGGGTAATGAAAAACTGTTTTTT
clone_size: -
v_call: TRBV19
j_call: TRBJ1-4
d_call: TRBD1

cdr3_aa: CASSGYRVSYEQYF
cdr3_nt: TGTGCCAGCAGCGGGTACAGAGTCTCCTACGAGCAGTACTTC
clone_size: -
v_call: TRBV7-6
j_call: TRBJ2-7
d_call: -

cdr3_aa: CASSWGLAGGDTQYF
cdr3_nt: TGTGCCAGCAGCTGGGGACTAGCGGGAGGGGATACGCAGTATTTT
clone_size: -
v_call: TRBV5-4
j_call: TRBJ2-3
d_call: TRBD2

cdr3_aa: CASRHTIRMNEKLFF
cdr3_nt: TGTGCCAGCAGACACACTATCCGGATGAATGAAAAACTGTTTTTT
clone_size: -
v_call: TRBV6-5
j_call: TRBJ1-4
d_call: -

cdr3_aa: CATSGGSYSGANVLTF
cdr3_nt: TGTGCCACGTCAGGGGGATCCTACTCTGGGGCCAACGTCCTGACTTTC
clone_size: -
v_call: TRBV24-1
j_call: TRBJ2-6
d_call: TRBD1

cdr3_aa: CASSPGGSNTGELFF
cdr3_nt: TGTGCCAGCAGCCCCGGGGGTTCGAACACCGGGGAGCTGTTTTTT
clone_size: -
v_call: TRBV9
j_call: TRBJ2-2
d_call: -

cdr3_aa: CASSPDGTGDFGQHF
cdr3_nt: TGTGCCAGCAGTCCCGACGGGACAGGGGACTTCGGCCAGCATTTT
clone_size: -
v_call: TRBV6-5
j_call: TRBJ1-5
d_call: TRBD1

cdr3_aa: CASSFRLGAAETQYF
cdr3_nt: TGTGCCAGCAGCTTCCGTCTGGGCGCCGCGGAGACCCAGTACTTC
clone_size: -
v_call: TRBV7-7
j_call: TRBJ2-5
d_call: -

cdr3_aa: CASSGGQEVIRGLMDQPQHF
cdr3_nt: TGCGCCAGCAGTGGGGGACAGGAGGTGATAAGGGGGTTAATGGATCAGCCCCAGCATTTT
clone_size: -
v_call: TRBV10-1
j_call: TRBJ1-5
d_call: TRBD1

cdr3_aa: CASSPGGGSSYNSPLHF
cdr3_nt: TGTGCCAGCAGCCCGGGGGGGGGAAGCTCCTATAATTCACCCCTCCACTTT
clone_size: -
v_call: TRBV5-4
j_call: TRBJ1-6
d_call: -

cdr3_aa: CASSYSDKNTEAFF
cdr3_nt: TGTGCCAGCAGTTACTCGGACAAGAACACTGAAGCTTTCTTT
clone_size: -
v_call: TRBV6-5
j_call: TRBJ1-1
d_call: -

cdr3_aa: CASSLGQVGNTIYF
cdr3_nt: TGTGCCAGCAGCTTAGGGCAGGTTGGAAACACCATATATTTT
clone_size: few
v_call: TRBV7-2
j_call: TRBJ1-3
d_call: -

cdr3_aa: CAWSPGLAGLETQYF
cdr3_nt: TGTGCCTGGAGCCCTGGTCTAGCGGGACTAGAGACCCAGTACTTC
clone_size: once
v_call: TRBV30
j_call: TRBJ2-5
d_call: TRBD2

cdr3_aa: CAIRTEMTYNSPLHF
cdr3_nt: TGTGCCATCAGGACAGAGATGACTTATAATTCACCCCTCCACTTT
clone_size: once
v_call: TRBV10-3
j_call: TRBJ1-6
d_call: -

cdr3_aa: CASSTWTGENYGYTF
cdr3_nt: TGTGCCAGCAGCACATGGACAGGCGAGAACTATGGCTACACCTTC
clone_size: -
v_call: TRBV7-9
j_call: TRBJ1-2
d_call: TRBD1

cdr3_aa: CASSPDSYTEAFF
cdr3_nt: TGTGCCAGCAGTCCCGACAGCTACACTGAAGCTTTCTTT
clone_size: few
v_call: TRBV12-3/TRBV12-4
j_call: TRBJ1-1
d_call: -

cdr3_aa: CASSSDEAFF
cdr3_nt: TGTGCCAGCAGCAGCGATGAAGCTTTCTTT
clone_size: -
v_call: TRBV14
j_call: TRBJ1-1
d_call: -

cdr3_aa: CASSYWDSYNSPLHF
cdr3_nt: TGTGCCAGCAGTTACTGGGACTCCTATAATTCACCCCTCCACTTT
clone_size: -
v_call: TRBV6-2/TRBV6-3
j_call: TRBJ1-6
d_call: -

cdr3_aa: CASSSTGTPKTQYF
cdr3_nt: TGTGCCAGCAGTTCGACCGGGACACCGAAGACCCAGTACTTC
clone_size: -
v_call: TRBV5-6
j_call: TRBJ2-5
d_call: -

cdr3_aa: CASSFDKPYGYTF
cdr3_nt: TGTGCCAGCAGCTTCGACAAGCCCTATGGCTACACCTTC
clone_size: -
v_call: TRBV5-8
j_call: TRBJ1-2
d_call: -

cdr3_aa: CASRLTSGMGEQYF
cdr3_nt: TGTGCCAGCAGGTTGACTAGCGGGATGGGGGAGCAGTACTTC
clone_size: -
v_call: TRBV28
j_call: TRBJ2-7
d_call: TRBD2

cdr3_aa: CASSYSAGQAYEQYF
cdr3_nt: TGTGCCAGCAGTTACTCGGCGGGACAGGCCTACGAGCAGTACTTC
clone_size: -
v_call: TRBV6-5
j_call: TRBJ2-7
d_call: TRBD1

cdr3_aa: CASSSSGQGITEAFF
cdr3_nt: -
clone_size: once
v_call: TRBV27
j_call: TRBJ1-1
d_call: -

cdr3_aa: CASSFGTNSYNEQFF
cdr3_nt: TGTGCCAGCAGCTTCGGGACTAATTCCTACAATGAGCAGTTCTTC
clone_size: -
v_call: TRBV5-5
j_call: TRBJ2-1
d_call: TRBD2

cdr3_aa: CASSHGPDYGREQYF
cdr3_nt: TGTGCCAGCTCCCATGGCCCAGACTACGGTCGCGAGCAGTACTTC
clone_size: -
v_call: TRBV18
j_call: TRBJ2-7
d_call: -

cdr3_aa: CASSKIGGVYEQYF
cdr3_nt: TGTGCCAGCAGCAAAATAGGGGGGGTCTACGAGCAGTACTTC
clone_size: -
v_call: TRBV11-2
j_call: TRBJ2-7
d_call: -

cdr3_aa: CASSLDSSHRSGELFF
cdr3_nt: TGTGCCAGCAGCCTTGACAGTTCTCATCGGTCCGGGGAGCTGTTTTTT
clone_size: few
v_call: TRBV7-3
j_call: TRBJ2-2
d_call: -